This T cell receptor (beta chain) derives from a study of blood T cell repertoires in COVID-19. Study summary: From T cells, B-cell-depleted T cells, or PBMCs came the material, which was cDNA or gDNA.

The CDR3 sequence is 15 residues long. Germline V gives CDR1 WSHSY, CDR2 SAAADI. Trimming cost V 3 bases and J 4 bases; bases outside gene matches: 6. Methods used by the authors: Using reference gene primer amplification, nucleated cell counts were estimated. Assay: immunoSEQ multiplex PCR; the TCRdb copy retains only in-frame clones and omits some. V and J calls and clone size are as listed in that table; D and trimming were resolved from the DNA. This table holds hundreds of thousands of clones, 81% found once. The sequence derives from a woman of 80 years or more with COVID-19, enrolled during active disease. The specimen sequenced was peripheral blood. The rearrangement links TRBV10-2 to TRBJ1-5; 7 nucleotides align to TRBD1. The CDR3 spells CASSEQGFGNQPQHF. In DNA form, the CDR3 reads TGCGCCAGCAGTGAACAGGGGTTCGGAAATCAGCCCCAGCATTTT.